The 30 T cell receptor beta chains presented below share a single source sample, sequenced in a study of beta chain features in type 1 diabetes. The authors reverse transcribed all of the isolated RNA, so sequencing captured expressed TCRB transcripts. TCRdb's table, derived via immunoSEQ multiplex PCR, lists solely in-frame clones and lacks some. The sample carries 680,000 or so clones, roughly a sixth recorded once. The source material was naive CD4+ T cells from blood. Receptors were obtained from a young man in good health.

This clone has only a few counts. The chain is built from TRBV19 and TRBJ1-3; no reliable D call. The germline CDR1 and CDR2 sequences are LNHDA and SQIVND (reference sequence). CDR3 size: 16 residues. V was shortened by 3 bases and J by 0 bases, with 12 bases between the two germline ends. Here the CDR3 DNA reads TGTGCCAGTAGTATTGCTGGCAGGCGCTCTGGAAACACCATATATTTT. Its translation: CASSIAGRRSGNTIYF. The whole variable domain, remainder taken from reference TRBV19 and TRBJ1-3, is DGGITQSPKYLFRKEGQNVTLSCEQNLNHDAMYWYRQDPGQGLRLIYYSQIVNDFQKGDIAEGYSVSREKKESFPLTVTSAQKNPTAFYLCASSIAGRRSGNTIYFGEGSWLTVV.

On this clone itself: Other DNA sequences of this sample code for an identical CDR3. This chain joins TRBV7-2 and TRBJ2-5; possible D gene TRBD2, 6 bases. This CDR3 region has 14 residues. The germline V gene encodes CDR1 SGHTA and CDR2 FQGNSA. Between the trimmed V and J ends, which lost 5 bases and 5 bases, there was a span of 15 bases. CDR3 amino acids: CASSQGRGWETQYF. In DNA, the CDR3 is TGTGCCAGCAGCCAAGGGCGGGGCTGGGAGACCCAGTACTTC.

The rearrangement links TRBV14 to TRBJ1-2, with 9 bases fitting TRBD1. The CDR3 is 18 amino acids. V shed 3 bases, J shed 4 bases, and the junction held 15 bases outside the gene matches. Germline V CDR1 and CDR2: SGHDN, FVKESK. CDR3: CASSHLRGQGLLGYGYTF. The CDR3 DNA is TGTGCCAGCAGCCACCTTCGGGGACAGGGACTTCTGGGCTATGGCTACACCTTC.

The gene calls are TRBV4-3 and TRBJ2-4; D not resolved. The ends were cut back, 1 base at V and 10 bases at J, with 11 bases in the middle. The CDR3 loop spans 13 amino acids. CDR1 and CDR2 from the germline V gene are LGHNA and YSLEER. The CDR3 region is CASSQGTASIQYF. CDR3 DNA sequence: TGCGCCAGCAGCCAAGGAACCGCATCGATTCAGTACTTC.

The genes are TRBV11-2 and TRBJ1-2; maybe TRBD1 (5 bases). Germline V gives CDR1 SGHAT, CDR2 FQNNGV. The CDR3 covers 15 residues. Trimming pared 4 bases from V and 2 bases from J, leaving 14 bases between. The CDR3 coding sequence is TGTGCCAGCAGCTCGATAAGGGGTCGAAACTATGGCTACACCTTC. It is translated as CASSSIRGRNYGYTF.

Only a few counts were recorded for this clone. This sequence joins TRBV25-1 and TRBJ2-5; 7 nucleotides line up with TRBD1. This CDR3 contains 13 residues. Germline V gene data show CDR1 as MGHDK and CDR2 as SYGVNS. Trimming cost V 4 bases and J 6 bases; bases outside gene matches: 5. CDR3 sequence (DNA): TGTGCCAGCAGTGGGACAGGTCCGAAGACCCAGTACTTC. Translating gives CASSGTGPKTQYF.

The genes are TRBV28 and TRBJ2-5, with D unresolved. The germline V gene encodes CDR1 MDHEN and CDR2 SYDVKM. V was clipped by 4 bases and J by 2 bases, with 14 bases between them. The CDR3 is 15 amino acids. The CDR3 spells CASSSPGRRQETQYF. The CDR3 coding sequence is TGTGCCAGCAGTTCCCCAGGTCGGCGGCAAGAGACCCAGTACTTC.

This clone has just a few counts. The rearrangement links TRBV28 to TRBJ2-1; a possible D gene is TRBD1 (5 bases). The germline V and J ends were trimmed by 2 bases and 1 base, with 15 bases remaining between them. Per germline, CDR1 MDHEN and CDR2 SYDVKM. This CDR3 has 17 amino acids. The CDR3 nucleotides read TGTGCCAGCAGTTTACCGACAGACCGAGGTTCCTACAATGAGCAGTTCTTC. It is translated as CASSLPTDRGSYNEQFF.

This clone has more than one count but fewer than ten. V usage is TRBV7-2 and J usage is TRBJ1-5; D might be TRBD1 (5 bases). CDR3 length: 15 residues. Germline values: CDR1 SGHTA, CDR2 FQGNSA. The V gene lost 5 bases and the J gene lost 1 base, with 12 bases spanning the gap. The CDR3 DNA reads TGTGCCAGCAGCCGGGACCGCATGAGCAATCAGCCCCAGCATTTT. It is translated as CASSRDRMSNQPQHF.

This clone was found a few times. The chain is built from TRBV15 and TRBJ1-3; unclear D gene. The CDR3 sequence is 14 residues long. Germline-derived CDR1 and CDR2 are LNHNV and YYDKDF (reference sequence). V was cut by 1 base and J by 2 bases, with 6 bases left in between. CDR3 bases: TGTGCCACCAGCAGAGGTGTAACTGGAAACACCATATATTTT. As protein: CATSRGVTGNTIYF. Combining the CDR3 with reference TRBV15 and TRBJ1-3 gives the whole variable domain DAMVIQNPRYQVTQFGKPVTLSCSQTLNHNVMYWYQQKSSQAPKLLFHYYDKDFNNEADTPDNFQSRRPNTSFCFLDIRSPGLGDTAMYLCATSRGVTGNTIYFGEGSWLTVV.

The chain is built from TRBV4-1 and TRBJ1-1; D call uncertain. Germline CDR1 MGHRA, CDR2 YSYEKL. There are 15 residues in the CDR3. Trimming removed 1 base from V and 1 base from J, with 10 bases in between. Written as DNA, the CDR3 is TGCGCCAGCAGCCAAGTGGGAAGGAGGAACACTGAAGCTTTCTTT. It specifies CASSQVGRRNTEAFF.

CDR3 in amino acids: CASSQRSGQETQYF. The CDR3 coding sequence is TGTGCCAGCAGCCAGCGGTCTGGGCAAGAGACCCAGTACTTC. This chain joins TRBV11-3 and TRBJ2-5, with a tentative D call TRBD2 (5 bases). The germline V and J ends were trimmed by 5 bases and 2 bases, with 12 bases remaining between them. Germline CDR1 is SGHNT and CDR2 is YENEEA. The CDR3 totals 14 residues.

The sample holds a few counts of this clone. Other DNA sequences of this sample code for an identical CDR3. This chain links TRBV29-1 with TRBJ2-7; D remains unclear. The germline V gene encodes CDR1 SQVTM and CDR2 ANQGSEA. V was shortened by 4 bases and J by 0 bases, with 10 bases between the two germline ends. The CDR3 covers 13 residues. The CDR3 DNA reads TGCAGCGTTGCAGGTCGCTTCTCCTACGAGCAGTACTTC. Its protein product is CSVAGRFSYEQYF.

A few counts support this clone. This sequence joins TRBV5-1 and TRBJ2-5, with D perhaps matching TRBD1 (5 bases). Trimming cost V 0 bases and J 4 bases, with 10 bases left between them. The CDR3 spans 14 residues. Germline loops: CDR1 SGHRS, CDR2 YFSETQ. CDR3 amino acids: CASSLGDRIETQYF. The DNA for the CDR3 is TGCGCCAGCAGCTTGGGCGACAGAATAGAGACCCAGTACTTC.

With respect to this clone: One junction end disagrees with the germline gene, perhaps due to a read error. This sequence joins TRBV5-1 and TRBJ2-4, with D maybe TRBD1 (5 bases). Germline CDR1 and CDR2: SGHRS and YFSETQ. The CDR3 extends over 16 amino acids. CDR3 in amino acids: CASSLTGPLAKSIQYF. The DNA for the CDR3 is TGCGCCAGCAGCTTGACAGGACCATTAGCCAAAAGCATTCAGTACTTC. The full variable domain, with the rest looked up from reference TRBV5-1 and TRBJ2-4, is KAGVTQTPRYLIKTRGQQVTLSCSPISGHRSVSWYQQTPGQGLQFLFEYFSETQRNKGNFPGRFSGRQFSNSRSEMNVSTLELGDSALYLCASSLTGPLAKSIQYFGAGTRLSVL.

V is TRBV7-2 and J is TRBJ1-4, with unresolved D. Germline V CDR1 and CDR2: SGHTA, FQGNSA. V was pared by 5 bases and J by 6 bases, with 10 bases between. The CDR3 extends over 13 amino acids. The CDR3 loop is CASSHTNDEKLFF. CDR3 nucleotide sequence: TGTGCCAGCAGCCACACCAACGATGAAAAACTGTTTTTT.

This clone was found a few times. The V call is TRBV4-1, the J call TRBJ2-1; 10 bases fit TRBD2. Germline lookup yields CDR1 MGHRA and CDR2 YSYEKL. CDR3 length: 18 residues. V was clipped by 4 bases and J by 0 bases; unmatched bases: 9. CDR3 loop: CASSPIGLAASSYNEQFF. Written as DNA, the CDR3 is TGCGCCAGCAGCCCCATAGGACTAGCGGCAAGCTCCTACAATGAGCAGTTCTTC.

This clone occurred a few times. J is TRBJ1-5 and V is TRBV19; D is possibly TRBD1 (6 bases). Germline V gene data show CDR1 as LNHDA and CDR2 as SQIVND (reference sequence). Between the trimmed V and J ends, which lost 5 bases and 4 bases, there was a span of 18 bases. The CDR3 is 16 amino acids. CDR3 DNA sequence: TGTGCCAGTAGTCACTCACGGGGGGCCAGAAATCAGCCCCAGCATTTT. Translated: CASSHSRGARNQPQHF.

This clone was seen only a few times. This sequence joins TRBV10-3 and TRBJ2-7; the match to TRBD1 covers 8 bases. The CDR3 loop spans 12 amino acids. CDR1 is ENHRY, CDR2 SYGVKD, per germline. The junction had 9 bases not matched to a gene; V was cut back by 10 bases and J by 7 bases. CDR3 in amino acids: CATGQGNREQYF. The CDR3 DNA reads TGTGCCACTGGACAGGGAAACAGAGAGCAGTACTTC.

This clone was counted between two and nine times. The gene calls are TRBV29-1 and TRBJ2-7; D is unclear. The CDR3 has 13 amino acids. CDR1 and CDR2 (germline): SQVTM, ANQGSEA. Trimming stripped 1 base from V and 7 bases from J, with 14 bases between. As DNA, the CDR3 is TGCAGCGTTGAAGGAACCGACCTCAATGAGCAGTACTTC. Translating gives CSVEGTDLNEQYF.

The CDR3, as DNA: TGTGCCAGCAGTTTTGATGCGGTAAGAGGGTACAATGAGCAGTTCTTC. Protein product: CASSFDAVRGYNEQFF. The V gene is TRBV27, the J gene TRBJ2-1; possibly TRBD2 for D (5 bases). V shed 3 bases and J shed 4 bases, with 16 bases lying between them. Germline V CDR1 and CDR2: MNHEY, SMNVEV (reference sequence). This CDR3 spans 16 amino acids.

As concerns this clone: The sample has other DNA sequences that encode this CDR3 too. V gene TRBV5-4 combines with J gene TRBJ2-3; no firm D call. Germline V gene lookup returns CDR1 SGHNT and CDR2 YYREEE (reference sequence). Trimming removed 1 base from V and 1 base from J, with 4 bases in between. This CDR3 spans 13 amino acids. Written as DNA, the CDR3 is TGTGCCAGCAGCTTGCCCGGCACAGATACGCAGTATTTT. Encoded protein: CASSLPGTDTQYF.

This rearrangement joins TRBV7-2 to TRBJ1-1; no clear D. V was pared by 0 bases and J by 4 bases, with 12 bases between. The CDR3 contains 15 residues. Germline V gene data show CDR1 as SGHTA and CDR2 as FQGNSA. CDR3 DNA: TGTGCCAGCAGCTTAGCGCTCGGGTTGTCCACTGAAGCTTTCTTT. Its protein product is CASSLALGLSTEAFF. Looking up the rest from reference TRBV7-2 and TRBJ1-1 gives the full variable domain: GAGVSQSPSNKVTEKGKDVELRCDPISGHTALYWYRQSLGQGLEFLIYFQGNSAPDKSGLPSDRFSAERTGGSVSTLTIQRTQQEDSAVYLCASSLALGLSTEAFFGQGTRLTVV.

The rearrangement uses TRBV7-3 and TRBJ1-2; 8 bases align to TRBD1. CDR3 length equals 15 residues. The ends lost 11 bases at V and 4 bases at J; junction bases unmatched: 15. Germline CDR1 SGHTA, CDR2 FQGTGA. In nucleotides, the CDR3 is TGTGCCTCACTCCGCGCCGGACAGGGAGTCTATGGCTACACCTTC. Protein product: CASLRAGQGVYGYTF.

This clone was observed a few times. This chain's CDR3 is CASSPLDLQETQYF. The CDR3 region has the DNA TGTGCCAGCAGCCCGCTGGACCTCCAAGAGACCCAGTACTTC. The genes are TRBV5-6 and TRBJ2-5; D not resolved. The CDR3 covers 14 residues. Per the germline V gene, CDR1 is SGHDT and CDR2 is YYEEEE. Trimming shortened V by 4 bases and J by 1 base, and 11 bases separated the two germline ends.

A few counts support this clone. CDR3: CASSVETVSYGYTF. The CDR3 region has the DNA TGTGCCAGCAGTGTCGAGACGGTCTCATATGGCTACACCTTC. The gene calls are TRBV2 and TRBJ1-2; D unresolved. V lost 4 bases to trimming and J lost 5 bases, with 14 bases between them. The CDR3 contains 14 residues. CDR1 is SNHLY, CDR2 FYNNEI, per germline. Full variable domain (remainder filled in from reference TRBV2 and TRBJ1-2): EPEVTQTPSHQVTQMGQEVILRCVPISNHLYFYWYRQILGQKVEFLVSFYNNEISEKSEIFDDQFSVERPDGSNFTLKIRSTKLEDSAMYFCASSVETVSYGYTFGSGTRLTVV.

The table lists this clone with a few counts. J is TRBJ1-2 and V is TRBV11-2; 8 bases are a match to TRBD1. Germline CDR1 and CDR2: SGHAT and FQNNGV. Trimming at V came to 5 bases and at J to 8 bases, leaving 10 bases not matched to a gene. The CDR3 spans 14 residues. The CDR3 sequence is CASSPLQGAKGYTF. The CDR3 nucleotides read TGTGCCAGCAGCCCATTGCAGGGGGCGAAAGGCTACACCTTC.

This clone has a count of ten or more. This chain joins TRBV7-9 and TRBJ1-6; a weak D match, TRBD1 (6 bases). Germline CDR1 reads SEHNR; CDR2 reads FQNEAQ (reference sequence). CDR3 length: 12 residues. Trimming removed 8 bases at V and 8 bases at J, with 10 bases between. CDR3 in DNA: TGTGCCAGCGGGAAGGGGGATTCACCCCTCCACTTT. This gives the protein CASGKGDSPLHF.

This clone has just a few counts. This sequence joins TRBV29-1 and TRBJ2-2; a possible D gene is TRBD1 (6 bases). The V end lost 8 bases, the J end lost 0 bases, and 10 bases lay between the germline ends. The CDR3 consists of 13 residues. CDR1 is SQVTM and CDR2 is ANQGSEA in the germline V gene. CDR3 nucleotide sequence: TGCAGCCTTCGGACAGCGAACACCGGGGAGCTGTTTTTT. Amino acid sequence: CSLRTANTGELFF.

The rearrangement links TRBV28 to TRBJ2-6; 11 bases fit TRBD1. Per germline, CDR1 MDHEN and CDR2 SYDVKM. The CDR3 has 15 residues. With V trimmed by 11 bases and J by 0 bases, 3 bases remained unmatched. For the CDR3, the DNA is TGTGCCGGACAGGGGGCTAGCTCTGGGGCCAACGTCCTGACTTTC. Translated: CAGQGASSGANVLTF.